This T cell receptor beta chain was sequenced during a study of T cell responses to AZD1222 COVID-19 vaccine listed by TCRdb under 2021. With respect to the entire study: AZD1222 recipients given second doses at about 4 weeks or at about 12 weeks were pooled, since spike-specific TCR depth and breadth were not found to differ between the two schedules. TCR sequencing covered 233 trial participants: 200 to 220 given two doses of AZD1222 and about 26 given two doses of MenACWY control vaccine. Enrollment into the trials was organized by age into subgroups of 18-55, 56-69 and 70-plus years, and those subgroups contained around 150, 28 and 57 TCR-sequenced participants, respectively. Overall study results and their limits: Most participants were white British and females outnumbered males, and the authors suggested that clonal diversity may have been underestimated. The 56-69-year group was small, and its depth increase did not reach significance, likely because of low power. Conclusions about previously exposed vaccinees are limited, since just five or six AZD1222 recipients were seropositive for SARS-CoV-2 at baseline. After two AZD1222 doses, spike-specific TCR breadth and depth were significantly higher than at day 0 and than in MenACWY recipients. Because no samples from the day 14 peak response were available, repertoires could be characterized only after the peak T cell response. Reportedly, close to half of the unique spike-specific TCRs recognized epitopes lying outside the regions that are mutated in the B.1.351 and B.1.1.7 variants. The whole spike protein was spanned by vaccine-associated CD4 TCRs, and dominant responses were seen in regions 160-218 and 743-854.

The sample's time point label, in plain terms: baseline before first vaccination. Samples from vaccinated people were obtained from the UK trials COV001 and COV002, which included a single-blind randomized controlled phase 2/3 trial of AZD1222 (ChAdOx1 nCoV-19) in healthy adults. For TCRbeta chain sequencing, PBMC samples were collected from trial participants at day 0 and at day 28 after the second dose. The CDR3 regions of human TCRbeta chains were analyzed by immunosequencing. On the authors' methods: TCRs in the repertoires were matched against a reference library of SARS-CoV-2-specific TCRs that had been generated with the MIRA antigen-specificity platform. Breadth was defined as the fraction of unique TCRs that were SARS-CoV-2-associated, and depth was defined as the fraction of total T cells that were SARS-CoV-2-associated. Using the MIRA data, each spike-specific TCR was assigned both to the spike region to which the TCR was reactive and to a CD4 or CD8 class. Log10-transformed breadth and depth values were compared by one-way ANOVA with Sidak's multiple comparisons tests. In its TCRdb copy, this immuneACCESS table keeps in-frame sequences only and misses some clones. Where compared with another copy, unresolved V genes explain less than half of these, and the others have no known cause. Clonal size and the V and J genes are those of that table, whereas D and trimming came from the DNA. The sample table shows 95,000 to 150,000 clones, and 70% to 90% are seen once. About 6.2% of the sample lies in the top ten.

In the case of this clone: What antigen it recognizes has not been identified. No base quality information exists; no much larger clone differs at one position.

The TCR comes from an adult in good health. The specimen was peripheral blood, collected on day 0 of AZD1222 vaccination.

This receptor carries the CDR3 CASTPASGGAGETQYF. DNA sequence: TGTGCCAGCACCCCGGCTAGCGGGGGGGCGGGAGAGACCCAGTACTTC. Here the chain combines TRBV28 and TRBJ2-5; TRBD2 lines up with 12 middle nucleotides. The germline V gene gives CDR1 as MDHEN and CDR2 as SYDVKM. The CDR3 sequence holds 16 residues, the cysteine and phenylalanine included. The retained sequence is limited to the CDR3, 48 bases, with the frame set at the first base. V trim: 7 bases; J trim: 4 bases; unmatched bases: 10.